This record covers a single T cell receptor beta chain. Its cognate antigen is unknown. This sample stems from a study of chemoradiotherapy in HPV16-positive cancers. Overall study findings and caveats: For HPV16-positive patients, expanding HPV-responsive T cells associated with longer recurrence-free survival. Candidate HPV-specific clones and E7-related TCR motifs grew in tumor during treatment.

Sequencing used immunoSEQ multiplex PCR; TCRdb keeps in-frame clones, though not all of them. The sample lists about 23,000 clones; approximately 90% were seen once. This receptor was identified in a human donor with HPV-associated anogenital cancer. The sample here was blood, taken from a patient who underwent chemoradiotherapy.

The CDR3 is CATSRAIGSFSNQPQHF. For the CDR3, the DNA is TGTGCCACCAGCAGAGCGATTGGCAGCTTTAGCAATCAGCCCCAGCATTTT. This rearrangement joins TRBV15 to TRBJ1-5; D is unclear. Looked up from germline, CDR1 is LNHNV and CDR2 is YYDKDF (reference sequence). The CDR3 extends over 17 amino acids. V was cut by 1 base and J by 0 bases, with 13 bases left in between.